This TCR beta chain is drawn from a study of CXCR3-negative and CXCR3-positive naive CD8 T cells. As for the study in general: Overall TRB read output was 120 million to 150 million, and each library contained about 1.5 +/- 0.3 million reads.

Study results and limitations: Naive CXCR3-positive and CXCR3-negative cells shared TRBV-TRBJ usage; memory cells diverged. CXCR3-positive naive cells carried more hydrophobic TRB CDR3s than CXCR3-negative naive cells did. The study found comparably high diversity in both naive subsets and much lower diversity in memory CD8+ cells.

The V gene's germline CDR1 is SGHVS and CDR2 FQNEAQ. The CDR3 sequence is 13 residues long. UMI-labeled 5' RACE TRB cDNA libraries were prepared from the cells. Following a re-call of the 5' RACE reads, TCRdb has one entry per CDR3 protein and lacks DNA. The data show approximately 10,000 distinct CDR3 sequences, and the top ten clones hold roughly 1.9%. Its frequency marks this clonotype as medium-sized. Its antigen remains unknown. The chain has TRBV7-8 and TRBJ1-1. The sequencing input was naive CXCR3- CD8+ T cells from blood. The subset here: CD45RO-CCR7+CD27+CD95- naive CD8+ T cells lacking CXCR3 (TNR3-). This clonotype was sampled from a human donor in good health. Some clones in this sample may be carry-over from other donors' samples. CDR3 sequence: CASSSPRDAEAFF.